The 31 T cell receptor beta chains given below trace back to one sample, sequenced in a study of cytomegalovirus exposure and HLA in healthy donors. PCR involved 60 Vbeta and 13 Jbeta primers. The assay was immunoSEQ multiplex PCR, and TCRdb's table has in-frame clones only and misses some. The data hold about 150,000 clones, with approximately 80% observed a single time. Sequenced: PBMCs. The source of these receptors is a male donor in good health and CMV-seronegative.

The chain has TRBV13 and TRBJ2-7, with 8 bases aligning to TRBD2. Germline lookup yields CDR1 PRHDT and CDR2 FYEKMQ (reference sequence). This CDR3 is 14 amino acids long. The V gene end was trimmed by 4 bases and the J gene end by 2 bases; junction bases not matched to a gene: 4. CDR3 nucleotides: TGTGCCAGCAGCTCCCTAGCGGGTGCCTACGAGCAGTACTTC. Protein sequence: CASSSLAGAYEQYF.

This clone was found a few times. The chain employs TRBV6-1 and TRBJ2-7, with 7 nucleotides matching TRBD2. V shed 6 bases and J 3 bases; nucleotides not matched to a gene: 2. This CDR3 spans 12 amino acids. Germline CDR1 and CDR2: MNHNS and SASEGT. The CDR3 reads CASRGGNYEQYF. The CDR3, as DNA: TGTGCCAGCAGGGGGGGGAACTACGAGCAGTACTTC.

In nucleotides, the CDR3 is TGTGCCAGCAGCCGGGACTGGCCCAATGAGCAGTTCTTC. This sequence encodes CASSRDWPNEQFF. V and J are TRBV14 and TRBJ2-1; possibly TRBD2 for D (6 bases). CDR1 SGHDN and CDR2 FVKESK come from the germline V gene. V lost 4 bases, J lost 6 bases, and 10 bases lay in between. There are 13 residues in the CDR3.

The chain uses TRBV9 and TRBJ2-1; 9 bases line up with TRBD1. This CDR3 comprises 15 residues. CDR1 SGDLS and CDR2 YYNGEE come from the germline V gene. V shed 4 bases and J 3 bases; nucleotides not matched to a gene: 5. The CDR3 DNA is TGTGCCAGCAGCCCGGGACAGGGAGTCTACAATGAGCAGTTCTTC. Translation: CASSPGQGVYNEQFF.

CDR3 in DNA: TGTGCCAGCAGTTTAGGAGCCGGGGACAGGGTGAGGGAGAATGAGCAGTTCTTC. This sequence encodes CASSLGAGDRVRENEQFF. The genes are TRBV28 and TRBJ2-1, with 9 bases fitting TRBD1. V trimming: 2 bases; J trimming: 7 bases; junction bases outside the gene matches: 15. The CDR3 contains 18 residues. CDR1 and CDR2 from the germline V gene are MDHEN and SYDVKM.

The chain recombines TRBV29-1 with TRBJ2-5; 11 positions match TRBD2. The CDR3 is made up of 13 amino acids. The germline gives CDR1 SQVTM, CDR2 ANQGSEA. The J segment lost 5 bases and the V segment lost 7 bases, leaving 6 bases of the junction unmatched. CDR3 nucleotide sequence: TGCAGCGAGCTAGCGGGGGGTAGGGAGACCCAGTACTTC. Translating gives CSELAGGRETQYF. Combining the CDR3 with reference TRBV29-1 and TRBJ2-5 gives the whole variable domain SAVISQKPSRDICQRGTSLTIQCQVDSQVTMMFWYRQQPGQSLTLIATANQGSEATYESGFVIDKFPISRPNLTFSTLTVSNMSPEDSSIYLCSELAGGRETQYFGPGTRLLVL.

The V gene is TRBV13, the J gene TRBJ2-2, with 10 bases lining up with TRBD2. J was trimmed by 4 bases and V by 0 bases; bases with no gene match: 5. From germline, CDR1 is PRHDT and CDR2 FYEKMQ (reference sequence). The CDR3 consists of 17 residues. CDR3 sequence (DNA): TGTGCCAGCAGCTTAGGGCTAGCGGGAGTTGGCACCGGGGAGCTGTTTTTT. This gives the protein CASSLGLAGVGTGELFF.

The V and J genes are TRBV29-1 and TRBJ2-1; 11 bases match TRBD2. CDR3 length equals 15 residues. The V and J ends lost 7 bases and 4 bases, in that order; junction bases with no gene match: 9. Germline CDR1 is SQVTM and CDR2 is ANQGSEA. The chain's CDR3 is CSGGGLAGVYNEQFF. CDR3 bases: TGCAGCGGCGGTGGACTAGCGGGTGTATACAATGAGCAGTTCTTC.

The V gene is TRBV5-1, the J gene TRBJ1-3; tentatively, D is TRBD1 (6 bases). Per the germline V gene, CDR1 is SGHRS and CDR2 is YFSETQ. The CDR3 length is 15 residues. Trimming took 0 bases from V and 2 from J, leaving 9 bases between them. CDR3 in DNA: TGCGCCAGCAGCTTGGCACAGGGAACTGGAAACACCATATATTTT. Translation gives CASSLAQGTGNTIYF.

V usage is TRBV28 and J usage is TRBJ1-5; TRBD1 matches 11 bases. Per germline, CDR1 MDHEN and CDR2 SYDVKM. The V segment lost 5 bases and the J segment 0 bases; nucleotides outside the gene matches: 12. The CDR3 is 19 residues long. The CDR3 here is CASSPPGTGGWGSNQPQHF. In nucleotides, the CDR3 is TGTGCCAGCAGTCCCCCCGGGACAGGGGGTTGGGGTAGCAATCAGCCCCAGCATTTT.

The chain's CDR3 is CASSSGTTGNTEAFF. For the CDR3, the DNA is TGTGCCAGTAGTTCCGGGACGACAGGGAACACTGAAGCTTTCTTT. V usage is TRBV19 and J usage is TRBJ1-1; D possibly corresponds to TRBD1 (6 bases). Germline V gene lookup returns CDR1 LNHDA and CDR2 SQIVND (reference sequence). V was clipped by 5 bases and J by 1 base, with 14 bases between them. The CDR3 contains 15 residues.

This chain links TRBV11-1 with TRBJ1-1; D uncertain. This CDR3 comprises 14 residues. Germline loops: CDR1 SGHAT, CDR2 FQDESV (reference sequence). V dropped 2 bases and J dropped 0 bases, with 7 bases sitting between them. The CDR3 region is CASSLHHLNTEAFF. The CDR3 DNA reads as TGTGCCAGCAGCTTACACCACTTGAACACTGAAGCTTTCTTT.

The rearrangement links TRBV7-9 to TRBJ1-2, with 10 bases identical to TRBD1. V shed 7 bases, J shed 7 bases, and the junction held 15 bases outside the gene matches. Germline V CDR1 and CDR2: SEHNR, FQNEAQ (reference sequence). CDR3 length: 16 amino acids. CDR3 amino acids: CASTQDGTGDLGGYTF. CDR3 nucleotides: TGTGCCAGCACCCAAGATGGGACAGGGGATTTGGGTGGCTACACCTTC.

This clone was detected only a few times. The CDR3 DNA is TGTGCCAGCTCACCATCTACAGGGAGCAATTCACCCCTCCACTTT. Translation gives CASSPSTGSNSPLHF. J is TRBJ1-6 and V is TRBV18; maybe TRBD1 (6 bases). Germline CDR1 KGHSH, CDR2 LQKENI. This CDR3 is built from 15 residues. Between the trimmed V and J ends, which lost 2 bases and 7 bases, there was a span of 12 bases.

The rearrangement uses TRBV19 and TRBJ1-5, with 12 bases matching TRBD1. With V trimmed by 6 bases and J by 6 bases, 6 bases remained unmatched. Germline V lookup: CDR1 LNHDA, CDR2 SQIVND (reference sequence). The CDR3 loop spans 15 amino acids. In DNA form, the CDR3 reads TGTGCCAGTAGGGGACAGGGGGCTACGGGTCAGCCCCAGCATTTT. Translating gives CASRGQGATGQPQHF. The full variable domain, completed using reference TRBV19 and TRBJ1-5, is DGGITQSPKYLFRKEGQNVTLSCEQNLNHDAMYWYRQDPGQGLRLIYYSQIVNDFQKGDIAEGYSVSREKKESFPLTVTSAQKNPTAFYLCASRGQGATGQPQHFGDGTRLSIL.

This chain connects TRBV25-1 to TRBJ1-2; D unresolved. V lost 4 bases to trimming and J lost 6 bases, with 21 bases between them. CDR3 length: 16 amino acids. Germline CDR1 MGHDK, CDR2 SYGVNS. The CDR3: CASSGVGTETSNGYTF. The DNA of the CDR3 is TGTGCCAGCAGTGGGGTTGGTACAGAAACATCCAATGGCTACACCTTC.

The chain joins TRBV4-3 to TRBJ2-2, with TRBD1 as a possible D gene (6 bases). This CDR3 contains 17 residues. Between the trimmed V and J ends, which lost 0 bases and 4 bases, there was a span of 15 bases. Looked up from germline, CDR1 is LGHNA and CDR2 is YSLEER. The CDR3 is CASSQDVKTGSTGELFF. The CDR3 bases are TGCGCCAGCAGCCAAGACGTCAAGACAGGTTCCACCGGGGAGCTGTTTTTT.

V and J are TRBV6-5 and TRBJ2-7; 7 nucleotides line up with TRBD2. CDR1 and CDR2 from the germline V gene are MNHEY and SVGAGI. V lost 0 bases and J lost 6; bases outside the gene matches: 8. The CDR3 sequence is 15 residues long. The CDR3 protein is CASSYSASSGAEQYF. The CDR3 DNA is TGTGCCAGCAGTTACTCGGCGTCTAGCGGAGCCGAGCAGTACTTC.

This clone is termed medium-sized. The chain recombines TRBV14 with TRBJ1-3, with D unclear. The V end was cut by 4 bases, the J end by 7 bases, with 20 bases between. The CDR3 is 16 amino acids. Per germline, CDR1 SGHDN and CDR2 FVKESK. CDR3 region: CASSRGRKGIGNTIYF. Written as DNA, the CDR3 is TGTGCCAGCAGCCGAGGGCGTAAAGGGATCGGGAACACCATATATTTT.

The chain uses TRBV19 and TRBJ2-2; 7 bases are shared with TRBD1. J gave up 4 bases and V 8 bases, and 13 bases lay outside the gene matches. The CDR3 is 16 residues long. The V gene's germline CDR1 is LNHDA and CDR2 SQIVND (reference sequence). The CDR3 DNA reads TGTGCCAGTGCGAGGCGTGACAGGGCTCCCACCGGGGAGCTGTTTTTT. Translated, it gives CASARRDRAPTGELFF.

The rearrangement uses TRBV10-3 and TRBJ2-3; 12 bases align to TRBD1. The CDR3 is 18 amino acids. Germline CDR1 is ENHRY and CDR2 is SYGVKD. Trimming at V came to 6 bases and at J to 4 bases, leaving 14 bases not matched to a gene. CDR3 in amino acids: CAISATGTGGSSADTQYF. CDR3 bases: TGTGCCATCAGCGCAACGGGGACAGGGGGCTCCTCCGCAGATACGCAGTATTTT.

The chain recombines TRBV28 with TRBJ1-5; 7 nucleotides line up with TRBD1. This CDR3 has 15 residues. Unmatched junction bases numbered 8, after V lost 5 bases and J lost 4 bases. Germline CDR1 and CDR2: MDHEN and SYDVKM. CDR3 in amino acids: CASSPSDRPNQPQHF. CDR3 sequence (DNA): TGTGCCAGCAGTCCCTCGGACAGGCCGAATCAGCCCCAGCATTTT.

In this sample, this clone turned up a few times. The chain couples TRBV7-9 to TRBJ1-4, with 8 bases that match TRBD1. Germline V gene data show CDR1 as SEHNR and CDR2 as FQNEAQ (reference sequence). CDR3 size: 13 residues. The V gene end was trimmed by 4 bases and the J gene end by 7 bases; junction bases not matched to a gene: 2. The DNA for the CDR3 is TGTGCCAGCAGCTCTCAGGGGGCTGAAAAACTGTTTTTT. Translated: CASSSQGAEKLFF.

The chain employs TRBV4-3 and TRBJ1-2, with TRBD1 matching over 7 bases. This CDR3 spans 16 amino acids. The germline V gene encodes CDR1 LGHNA and CDR2 YSLEER. J lost 4 bases, V lost 0 bases, and 8 bases had no gene match. CDR3 coding DNA: TGCGCCAGCAGCCAAGATCCCCCAGGGGGAACCTATGGCTACACCTTC. It yields the protein CASSQDPPGGTYGYTF.

The V call is TRBV2, the J call TRBJ1-3, with D possibly TRBD1 on 5 matching bases. Germline CDR1 SNHLY, CDR2 FYNNEI. The ends were cut back, 1 base at V and 0 bases at J, with 10 bases in the middle. This CDR3 spans 16 amino acids. The CDR3 spells CASSEVNTGSGNTIYF. The CDR3 DNA reads as TGTGCCAGCAGTGAAGTTAATACAGGCTCTGGAAACACCATATATTTT. Combining the CDR3 with reference TRBV2 and TRBJ1-3 gives the whole variable domain EPEVTQTPSHQVTQMGQEVILRCVPISNHLYFYWYRQILGQKVEFLVSFYNNEISEKSEIFDDQFSVERPDGSNFTLKIRSTKLEDSAMYFCASSEVNTGSGNTIYFGEGSWLTVV.

The V call is TRBV7-3, the J call TRBJ2-2, with D unclear. V was pared by 4 bases and J by 1 base, with 7 bases between. The length of the CDR3 is 14 residues. Germline V lookup: CDR1 SGHTA, CDR2 FQGTGA. The CDR3 loop reads CASSSRLNTGELFF. The CDR3 bases are TGTGCCAGCAGCTCCAGACTGAACACCGGGGAGCTGTTTTTT.

The chain is built from TRBV6-1 and TRBJ2-7, with TRBD1 as a possible D gene (5 bases). Germline V gene data show CDR1 as MNHNS and CDR2 as SASEGT. This CDR3 spans 15 amino acids. The V end was cut by 7 bases, the J end by 1 base, with 17 bases between. In DNA, the CDR3 is TGTGCCAGCACACCTAGGCAGGGTAGGTCCTACGAGCAGTACTTC. It is translated as CASTPRQGRSYEQYF.

The chain links TRBV7-8 to TRBJ2-3; weak D call: TRBD2 (7 bases). The CDR3 length is 16 residues. Germline CDR1 SGHVS, CDR2 FQNEAQ. V lost 0 bases and J lost 4, with 14 bases in between. The CDR3 spells CASSLASGGGADTQYF. The CDR3 nucleotides read TGTGCCAGCAGCTTAGCCTCAGGAGGGGGGGCAGATACGCAGTATTTT.

The rearrangement links TRBV4-1 to TRBJ2-3, with D unclear. Trimming stripped 0 bases from V and 4 bases from J, with 11 bases between. CDR1 is MGHRA and CDR2 is YSYEKL in the germline V gene. The CDR3 contains 15 residues. The CDR3 region is CASSQDRWAPDTQYF. CDR3 in DNA: TGCGCCAGCAGCCAAGATCGGTGGGCCCCAGATACGCAGTATTTT.

The rearrangement uses TRBV7-9 and TRBJ1-1, with no clear D. The length of the CDR3 is 13 residues. The germline CDR1 and CDR2 sequences are SEHNR and FQNEAQ (reference sequence). Trimming stripped 5 bases from V and 0 bases from J, with 7 bases between. Here the CDR3 DNA reads TGTGCCAGCAGCACTCGTTTGAACACTGAAGCTTTCTTT. As protein: CASSTRLNTEAFF. Filled out from reference TRBV7-9 and TRBJ1-1, the complete variable domain reads DTGVSQNPRHKITKRGQNVTFRCDPISEHNRLYWYRQTLGQGPEFLTYFQNEAQLEKSRLLSDRFSAERPKGSFSTLEIQRTEQGDSAMYLCASSTRLNTEAFFGQGTRLTVV.

This clone was seen more than once but under ten times. J is TRBJ2-1 and V is TRBV4-1; TRBD2 matches at 9 bases. Losses at the gene ends were 1 base for V and 8 bases for J; bases not matched to a gene: 0. This CDR3 spans 13 amino acids. Germline assignment: CDR1 MGHRA and CDR2 YSYEKL. The CDR3 DNA follows: TGCGCCAGCAGCCAAGTAGCGGGGGATGAGCAGTTCTTC. Translated: CASSQVAGDEQFF.